This note documents a single T cell receptor beta chain sequence. Its antigen is still unknown. 60 Vbeta and 13 Jbeta primers were used in PCR. Generated by immunoSEQ multiplex PCR, the TCRdb table keeps only in-frame clones and is missing some. Among 150,000 to 200,000 clones listed, about four fifths were seen once. The data derive from a study of cytomegalovirus exposure and HLA in healthy donors. Study-level points and caveats: Accurate HLA-A and HLA-B prediction from TCR beta sequences was reported for most subjects. Across donors, presence/absence analyses took sequencing depth to be roughly uniform.

The CDR3 is made up of 15 amino acids. V lost 4 bases to trimming and J lost 1 base, with 13 bases between them. Germline V gives CDR1 SEHNR, CDR2 FQNEAQ (reference sequence). The TCR sequence derives from a man in his forties or fifties in good health and CMV-seronegative. Sequencing was carried out using PBMCs. The chain couples TRBV7-9 to TRBJ1-1; D perhaps matches TRBD1 (6 bases). The CDR3 reads CASSWEGHPNTEAFF. The CDR3 coding sequence is TGTGCCAGCAGCTGGGAGGGACACCCGAACACTGAAGCTTTCTTT.